The TCR beta chain under discussion was sequenced for a study of blood T cell repertoires in COVID-19. Study details: There were acute and convalescent COVID-19 samples, and they came from the United States, Italy and Spain. The cDNA or gDNA used as material had been derived from T cells, B-cell-depleted T cells, or PBMCs.

Authors' data handling: Reference gene primer amplification gave nucleated cell count estimates. Generated by immunoSEQ multiplex PCR, the TCRdb table keeps only in-frame clones and is missing some. V, J and clone size reflect that table, while D and trimming were determined from the DNA. The table lists more than 150,000 clones, around 89% of them singletons. The TCR sequence derives from a man between 50 and 59 years old with acute or convalescent COVID-19. Sequencing was done on a sample of peripheral blood.

CDR3 sequence reads: CASSLAGDSNGYTF. The CDR3 nucleotides read TGCGCCAGCAGCTTGGCCGGGGATAGCAATGGCTACACCTTC. This chain uses TRBV5-1 with TRBJ1-2; D gene ambiguous. CDR3 length: 14 amino acids. The germline V and J ends were trimmed by 0 bases and 6 bases, with 12 bases remaining between them. CDR1 SGHRS and CDR2 YFSETQ come from the germline V gene.